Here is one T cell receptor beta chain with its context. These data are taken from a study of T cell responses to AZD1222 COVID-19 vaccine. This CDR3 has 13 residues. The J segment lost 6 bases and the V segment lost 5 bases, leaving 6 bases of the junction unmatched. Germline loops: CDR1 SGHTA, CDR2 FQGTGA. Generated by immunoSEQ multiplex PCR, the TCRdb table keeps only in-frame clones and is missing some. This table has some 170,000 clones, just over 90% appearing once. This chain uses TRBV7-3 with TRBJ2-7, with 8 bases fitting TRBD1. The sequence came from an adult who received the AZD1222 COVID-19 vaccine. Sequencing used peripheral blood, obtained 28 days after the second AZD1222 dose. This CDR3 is CASSETGDVEQYF. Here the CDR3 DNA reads TGTGCCAGCAGCGAGACAGGGGACGTCGAGCAGTACTTC. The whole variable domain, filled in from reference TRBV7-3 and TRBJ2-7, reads GAGVSQTPSNKVTEKGKYVELRCDPISGHTALYWYRQSLGQGPEFLIYFQGTGAADDSGLPNDRFFAVRPEGSVSTLKIQRTERGDSAVYLCASSETGDVEQYFGPGTRLTVT.